This is a list of T cell receptor beta chains from one sample in a study of shared clonotypes between healthy human individuals. The protocol was immunoSEQ multiplex PCR, while the TCRdb copy is restricted to in-frame clones and leaves out a portion. The sample has around 1.9 million clones, about 93% seen once. The sample consisted of naive CD8+ T cells from PBMCs. Receptors were obtained from a man aged 18 to 30 in good health. Some clones in this sample may be carry-over from other donors' samples. Each CDR3 is given with its conserved first and last residue. D genes are given only for firm matches. A row's size may be missing; if present it is once, few, many or a size class.

j_call | d_call | v_call | clone_size | cdr3_nt | cdr3_aa
TRBJ2-7 | - | TRBV7-2 | - | TGTGCCAGCAGGGCTCTGAGCTCCTACGAGCAGTACTTC | CASRALSSYEQYF
TRBJ2-1 | - | TRBV9 | - | TGTGCCAGCAGCGGAACAAAGGACTACCACAATGAGCAGTTCTTC | CASSGTKDYHNEQFF
TRBJ2-7 | TRBD1 | TRBV5-1 | - | TGCGCCAGCAGCACCGGACCGGGACAGGGGGCTTACGAGCAGTACTTC | CASSTGPGQGAYEQYF
TRBJ1-3 | - | TRBV10-1 | - | TGCGCCAGCAGTGAGGGACAAACTGGAAACACCATATATTTT | CASSEGQTGNTIYF
TRBJ2-5 | TRBD2 | TRBV28 | - | TGTGCCAGCAGTGGGGGACTAGCGGGACTAGAGACCCAGTACTTC | CASSGGLAGLETQYF
TRBJ2-7 | - | TRBV5-5 | once | TGTGCCAGCACGCAGGGTCCCTCCTACGAGCAGTACTTC | CASTQGPSYEQYF
TRBJ1-5 | - | TRBV28 | - | TGTGCCAGCAGTGTTCGGGTGGGGGATCAGCCCCAGCATTTT | CASSVRVGDQPQHF
TRBJ2-2 | TRBD1 | TRBV7-9 | once | TGTGCCAGCAGCGGTCCGGGACAGGCGAACACCGGGGAGCTGTTTTTT | CASSGPGQANTGELFF
TRBJ1-2 | TRBD1 | TRBV6-5 | - | TGTGCCAGCAGTTACTGGACAGGGGATGACTATGGCTACACCTTC | CASSYWTGDDYGYTF
TRBJ1-4 | - | TRBV28 | - | TGTGCCAGCAGTACCCCGGAGGGGGCTAATGAAAAACTGTTTTTT | CASSTPEGANEKLFF